This T cell receptor beta chain stems from a study of blood T cell repertoires in COVID-19. Study as a whole: The samples span acute and convalescent COVID-19 from the United States, Italy and Spain. PBMCs, B-cell-depleted T cells, or T cells provided the cDNA or gDNA that made up the material.

Authors' analysis steps: Reference gene primer amplification gave estimated nucleated cell counts. Method: immunoSEQ multiplex PCR; TCRdb's copy keeps in-frame clones and lacks some. D and trimming were read from the DNA, whereas the V and J calls and clone size are those reported in that table. The table has about 78,000 clones, around 80% seen once. Per germline, CDR1 MNHEY and CDR2 SVGAGI. The CDR3 runs to 14 residues. Regarding this clone: A junction boundary mismatches the germline segment, possibly from a read error.

The origin of this receptor is a man in his sixties with active or convalescent COVID-19. Sequencing input: peripheral blood. The rearrangement links TRBV6-5 to TRBJ2-7, with D possibly TRBD1 on 6 matching bases. CDR3 DNA sequence: TGTGCCAGCAGTAACTCTCAGGGGCTCTACGAGCAGTACTTC. Protein: CASSNSQGLYEQYF.